This TCR beta chain emerged from a study of monozygotic twins with inflammatory bowel disease. Findings and limits, study-wide: Lower TCRbeta diversity (inverse Simpson) was seen in IBD patients than in healthy co-twins.

This CDR3 comprises 13 residues. CDR1 is SQVTM, CDR2 ANQGSEA, per germline. Sampling involved one blood draw (roughly 2.5 ml) for every donor. Unsorted whole blood yielded the total RNA, with T cells left unselected. Each sample had eight separate cDNA synthesis reactions. Following a re-call of the 5' RACE reads, TCRdb has one entry per CDR3 protein and lacks DNA. The sample totals roughly 200,000 distinct CDR3 sequences. On this clonotype: Its antigen is not identified.

The rearrangement links TRBV29-1 to TRBJ2-5; TCRdb's D call, TRBD2, is unchecked because there is no DNA. Specimen: blood. This TCR came from a human donor with ulcerative colitis or Crohn's disease, or a healthy co-twin of an affected twin (not recorded which). CDR3 region: CSARREGRETQYF.